A single sample gave rise to the 26 T cell receptor beta chains below, sequenced in a study of T cell repertoires in cytomegalovirus infection. MiXCR, run by TCRdb on the reads, gives a single entry per CDR3 protein. Of roughly 200,000 distinct CDR3 sequences in the sample, approximately 18% were seen once. Sequences were obtained from CD8+ T cells from PBMCs. These receptors all come from a human donor in good health (CMV status not recorded). Some clones in this sample may be carry-over from other donors' samples.

This sequence joins TRBV6-2 or TRBV6-3 and TRBJ2-3; 10 bases fit TRBD2. The ends lost 4 bases at V and 4 bases at J; junction bases unmatched: 5. Germline assignment: CDR1 MNHEY and CDR2 SVGEGT. This CDR3 is built from 15 residues. CDR3 loop: CASSFSSGGADTQYF. CDR3 nucleotide sequence: TGTGCCAGCAGTTTCTCTAGCGGGGGAGCAGATACGCAGTATTTT.

CDR3 in DNA: TGTGCCAGCAGCAAAGGACAGGGACTCGTCTACGAGCAGTACTTC. Protein sequence: CASSKGQGLVYEQYF. The rearrangement uses TRBV3-1 and TRBJ2-7, with 8 bases aligning to TRBD1. V lost 5 bases to trimming and J lost 3 bases; unmatched junction nucleotides: 9. The CDR3 runs 15 residues. From germline, CDR1 is LGHDT and CDR2 YNNKEL (reference sequence).

This clonotype was picked up a small number of times. The chain joins TRBV28 to TRBJ1-3; a possible D gene is TRBD1 (5 bases). The germline gives CDR1 MDHEN, CDR2 SYDVKM. The CDR3 covers 16 residues. V was clipped by 2 bases and J by 4 bases, with 15 bases between them. DNA of the CDR3: TGTGCCAGCAGTTTAAAGGATTGGGGGGTCGGAAACACCATATATTTT. Its protein is CASSLKDWGVGNTIYF.

The rearrangement joins TRBV12-3 or TRBV12-4 to TRBJ2-7; D unclear. Trimming removed 4 bases from V and 3 bases from J, with 7 bases in between. This CDR3 region has 12 residues. The CDR3, as DNA: TGTGCCAGCAGTTCCTCAAACTACGAGCAGTACTTC. Translated: CASSSSNYEQYF.

This CDR3 is CASSLASWNTEAFF. The DNA of the CDR3 is TGTGCCAGCAGCTTGGCCTCATGGAACACTGAAGCTTTCTTT. The chain recombines TRBV7-2 with TRBJ1-1; D remains unclear. Trimming took off 3 bases at V and 1 base at J, with 9 bases between the two ends. The CDR3 runs 14 residues. Germline V gene data show CDR1 as SGHTA and CDR2 as FQGNSA.

The chain joins TRBV7-8 to TRBJ2-7; D is unresolved. V was trimmed by 5 bases and J by 2 bases, leaving 4 bases between them. The length of the CDR3 is 11 residues. Germline CDR1 is SGHVS and CDR2 is FQNEAQ. The CDR3 DNA is TGTGCCAGCAGCGCCACCTACGAGCAGTACTTC. It encodes CASSATYEQYF. The full variable domain, in which reference TRBV7-8 and TRBJ2-7 provide the parts outside the CDR3, is GAGVSQSPRYKVAKRGQDVALRCDPISGHVSLFWYQQALGQGPEFLTYFQNEAQLDKSGLPSDRFFAERPEGSVSTLKIQRTQQEDSAVYLCASSATYEQYFGPGTRLTVT.

The chain has TRBV27 and TRBJ2-5; D unresolved. This CDR3 region has 14 residues. The germline CDR1 and CDR2 sequences are MNHEY and SMNVEV (reference sequence). V was cut by 4 bases and J by 5 bases, with 14 bases left in between. In nucleotides, the CDR3 is TGTGCCAGCAGTTCCATACCCTCCTTGGAGACCCAGTACTTC. It encodes CASSSIPSLETQYF.

The chain is built from TRBV29-1 and TRBJ2-7; D ambiguous. The V end was cut by 1 base, the J end by 6 bases, with 7 bases between. The germline gives CDR1 SQVTM, CDR2 ANQGSEA. The length of the CDR3 is 11 residues. CDR3 DNA: TGCAGCGTTGAAGGGCGCGGCGAGCAGTACTTC. This codes for CSVEGRGEQYF.

CDR3: CASSVAGTQETQYF. The CDR3 nucleotides are TGTGCCAGCAGCGTAGCCGGCACGCAAGAGACCCAGTACTTC. The chain has TRBV9 and TRBJ2-5; D not certain. This CDR3 comprises 14 residues. The V and J ends lost 0 bases and 2 bases respectively, with 8 bases between them. Germline loops: CDR1 SGDLS, CDR2 YYNGEE.

This clonotype was seen many times. CDR3 nucleotides: TGTGCCAGCAGCTTAATTACGGGGACCTACGAGCAGTACTTC. The encoded protein is CASSLITGTYEQYF. The rearrangement joins TRBV7-2 to TRBJ2-7; D perhaps matches TRBD2 (5 bases). The length of the CDR3 is 14 residues. The germline gives CDR1 SGHTA, CDR2 FQGNSA. The ends were cut back, 2 bases at V and 2 bases at J, with 10 bases in the middle. The complete variable domain, with remaining parts taken from reference TRBV7-2 and TRBJ2-7, reads GAGVSQSPSNKVTEKGKDVELRCDPISGHTALYWYRQSLGQGLEFLIYFQGNSAPDKSGLPSDRFSAERTGGSVSTLTIQRTQQEDSAVYLCASSLITGTYEQYFGPGTRLTVT.

In its sample, this clonotype was seen a few times. This chain joins TRBV7-8 and TRBJ1-1; perhaps TRBD1 as D (5 bases). Germline V gene lookup returns CDR1 SGHVS and CDR2 FQNEAQ. V shed 1 base and J shed 1 base, with 10 bases lying between them. The CDR3 spans 15 residues. The CDR3 coding sequence is TGTGCCAGCAGCTTAGGGGGGTTCGGGAACACTGAAGCTTTCTTT. Translating gives CASSLGGFGNTEAFF.

The chain couples TRBV15 to TRBJ2-7, with D perhaps TRBD2 (5 bases). Germline lookup yields CDR1 LNHNV and CDR2 YYDKDF (reference sequence). The CDR3 has 16 residues. Trimming stripped 5 bases from V and 0 bases from J, with 17 bases between. The CDR3: CATSPPELASSYEQYF. The CDR3 nucleotides read TGTGCCACCAGCCCCCCAGAGCTAGCCAGCTCCTACGAGCAGTACTTC.

This clonotype was counted a few times. The chain joins TRBV7-2 to TRBJ2-7; D may be TRBD1 or TRBD2 (7 bases each). The germline CDR1 and CDR2 sequences are SGHTA and FQGNSA. This CDR3 comprises 14 residues. The ends were cut back, 10 bases at V and 2 bases at J, with 18 bases in the middle. CDR3 sequence reads: CATQGGTNPYEQYF. The DNA for the CDR3 is TGTGCCACTCAGGGGGGGACAAACCCCTACGAGCAGTACTTC.

The rearrangement links TRBV7-9 to TRBJ2-1; possibly TRBD2 for D (5 bases). The germline V gene has CDR1 SEHNR and CDR2 FQNEAQ (reference sequence). The V and J ends lost 5 bases and 5 bases respectively, with 19 bases between them. The CDR3 has 16 residues. CDR3 sequence (DNA): TGTGCCAGCAGCCCAGCGGTACGGACCGATGACAATGAGCAGTTCTTC. Translated, it gives CASSPAVRTDDNEQFF.

This sequence joins TRBV29-1 and TRBJ2-1; 7 bases line up with TRBD2. CDR3 length: 15 amino acids. The J segment lost 8 bases and the V segment lost 3 bases, leaving 13 bases of the junction unmatched. The germline gives CDR1 SQVTM, CDR2 ANQGSEA. The DNA of the CDR3 is TGCAGCGTTGATAAGGGACTAAAATCATCGGATGAGCAGTTCTTC. The encoded protein is CSVDKGLKSSDEQFF.

This clonotype was detected a few times. The chain joins TRBV4-1 to TRBJ2-7; the D gene is possibly TRBD1 (5 bases). The V gene's germline CDR1 is MGHRA and CDR2 YSYEKL. The V gene lost 4 bases and the J gene lost 3 bases, with 13 bases spanning the gap. This CDR3 has 14 amino acids. In nucleotides, the CDR3 is TGCGCCAGCAGCCCTGTACGAGACAGCTACGAGCAGTACTTC. Residues: CASSPVRDSYEQYF.

A few counts support this clonotype. The J gene is TRBJ2-3, the V gene TRBV6-6, with TRBD1 matching over 9 bases. The CDR3 length is 15 residues. The V gene's germline CDR1 is MNHNY and CDR2 SVGAGI (reference sequence). V shed 6 bases and J 1 base; nucleotides not matched to a gene: 5. The CDR3: CASSSGTGRTDTQYF. CDR3 nucleotide sequence: TGTGCCAGCAGCTCAGGGACAGGGCGCACAGATACGCAGTATTTT.

The genes are TRBV4-1 and TRBJ1-1, with D possibly matching TRBD1 (5 bases). From germline, CDR1 is MGHRA and CDR2 YSYEKL. V was cut by 0 bases and J by 6 bases, with 11 bases left in between. This CDR3 spans 14 amino acids. The CDR3 region is CASSQERQKPEAFF. The CDR3 DNA is TGCGCCAGCAGCCAAGAAAGACAGAAACCTGAAGCTTTCTTT.

This rearrangement joins TRBV19 to TRBJ1-1, with unresolved D. Germline CDR1 reads LNHDA; CDR2 reads SQIVND (reference sequence). The CDR3 contains 13 residues. Trimming shortened V by 1 base and J by 6 bases, and 9 bases separated the two germline ends. Here the CDR3 reads CASSIVSSAEAFF. Here the CDR3 DNA reads TGTGCCAGTAGTATAGTAAGCAGCGCTGAAGCTTTCTTT.

A few counts support this clonotype. This rearrangement joins TRBV12-3 or TRBV12-4 to TRBJ2-5; TRBD1 matches at 10 bases. V trimming: 5 bases; J trimming: 1 base; junction bases outside the gene matches: 19. The CDR3 consists of 20 residues. This CDR3 is CASSLRQGARGVSVQETQYF. The DNA for the CDR3 is TGTGCCAGCAGTCTCCGACAGGGGGCGAGAGGGGTCTCCGTCCAAGAGACCCAGTACTTC.

The chain couples TRBV7-8 to TRBJ1-1, with D unresolved. The germline V and J ends were trimmed by 4 bases and 1 base, with 19 bases remaining between them. The germline gives CDR1 SGHVS, CDR2 FQNEAQ. The CDR3 extends over 17 amino acids. CDR3 DNA: TGTGCCAGCAGCTCCCGGCGCATAGTAGGGCCGAACACTGAAGCTTTCTTT. Encoded protein: CASSSRRIVGPNTEAFF.

The gene calls are TRBV5-5 and TRBJ2-4, with TRBD1 matching 8 bases. The V segment lost 0 bases and the J segment 9 bases; nucleotides outside the gene matches: 5. The CDR3 runs 14 residues. CDR1 and CDR2 from the germline V gene are SGHKS and YYEKEE (reference sequence). The CDR3 is CASSLGDRPLIQYF. The CDR3, as DNA: TGTGCCAGCAGCTTGGGGGACAGGCCGCTCATTCAGTACTTC.

This clonotype was seen a handful of times. The chain employs TRBV20-1 and TRBJ2-7, with a possible D match to TRBD1 (6 bases). V was pared by 1 base and J by 6 bases, with 13 bases between. The CDR3 extends over 13 amino acids. Germline loops: CDR1 DFQATT, CDR2 SNEGSKA (reference sequence). This CDR3 reads CSARAQGRREQYF. DNA for the CDR3: TGCAGTGCTAGAGCCCAGGGGCGCCGCGAGCAGTACTTC.

The genes are TRBV7-2 and TRBJ2-1; 15 positions agree with TRBD2. CDR3 size: 15 residues. Germline CDR1 and CDR2: SGHTA and FQGNSA. With 4 bases clipped from V and 9 bases from J, the junction kept 4 bases outside the gene matches. The CDR3 region is CASSWTSGGASEQFF. The CDR3 DNA sequence: TGTGCCAGCAGCTGGACTAGCGGGGGGGCGAGTGAGCAGTTCTTC.

The genes are TRBV25-1 and TRBJ1-6; D is unresolved. The CDR3 contains 13 residues. From germline, CDR1 is MGHDK and CDR2 SYGVNS. Trimming removed 3 bases from V and 15 bases from J, with 15 bases in between. The CDR3 is CASSEDTRRNLHF. The CDR3 nucleotides read TGTGCCAGCAGTGAGGATACCCGGAGGAACCTCCACTTT. Variable domain in full (rest from reference TRBV25-1 and TRBJ1-6): EADIYQTPRYLVIGTGKKITLECSQTMGHDKMYWYQQDPGMELHLIHYSYGVNSTEKGDLSSESTVSRIRTEHFPLTLESARPSHTSQYLCASSEDTRRNLHFGNGTRLTVT.

The chain employs TRBV10-3 and TRBJ2-1; D gene uncertain. CDR1 is ENHRY, CDR2 SYGVKD, per germline. The CDR3 has 18 residues. The V end was cut by 8 bases, the J end by 4 bases, with 27 bases between. The CDR3 region is CAISISLTDPKDYNEQFF. In nucleotides, the CDR3 is TGTGCCATCTCAATTTCGCTTACCGACCCGAAAGATTACAATGAGCAGTTCTTC.